One sample yielded the 3 T cell receptor beta chains listed below, sequenced in a study of blood T cells in healthy people across ages. The authors ran a second PCR of about 6 to 11 cycles using a sample-barcoded 5' primer and a J-beta primer mix. TCRdb called the 5' RACE reads again in MiXCR, with one record for every CDR3 protein. The data contain around 800,000 distinct CDR3 sequences, under 55% of them singletons. The specimen sequenced was blood. Receptors were obtained from a man between 60 and 70 years old in good health.

The chain combines TRBV4-2 with TRBJ2-7; 11 bases line up with TRBD2. The junction had 8 bases not matched to a gene; V was cut back by 1 base and J by 6 bases. This CDR3 has 16 amino acids. Germline V gene data show CDR1 as LGHNA and CDR2 as YNFKEQ. The CDR3 protein is CASSQGSGGALSEQYF. The CDR3 nucleotides are TGTGCCAGCAGCCAAGGTAGCGGGGGGGCTCTTAGCGAGCAGTACTTC.

This chain connects TRBV3-1 to TRBJ1-2; TRBD1 matches at 7 bases. The length of the CDR3 is 16 residues. V lost 4 bases and J lost 3; bases outside the gene matches: 11. Per the germline V gene, CDR1 is LGHDT and CDR2 is YNNKEL (reference sequence). CDR3 nucleotides: TGTGCCAGCAGCCTACGACAGGGCCAGCAGGACTATGGCTACACCTTC. Its protein is CASSLRQGQQDYGYTF.

This clonotype was counted only a few times. The chain has TRBV2 and TRBJ1-5; weak D call: TRBD1 (5 bases). V dropped 5 bases and J dropped 2 bases, with 13 bases sitting between them. The CDR3 totals 15 residues. Germline assignment: CDR1 SNHLY and CDR2 FYNNEI. The CDR3 spells CASSQGEEGNQPQHF. The CDR3 nucleotides read TGTGCCAGCAGTCAGGGTGAGGAGGGCAATCAGCCCCAGCATTTT.